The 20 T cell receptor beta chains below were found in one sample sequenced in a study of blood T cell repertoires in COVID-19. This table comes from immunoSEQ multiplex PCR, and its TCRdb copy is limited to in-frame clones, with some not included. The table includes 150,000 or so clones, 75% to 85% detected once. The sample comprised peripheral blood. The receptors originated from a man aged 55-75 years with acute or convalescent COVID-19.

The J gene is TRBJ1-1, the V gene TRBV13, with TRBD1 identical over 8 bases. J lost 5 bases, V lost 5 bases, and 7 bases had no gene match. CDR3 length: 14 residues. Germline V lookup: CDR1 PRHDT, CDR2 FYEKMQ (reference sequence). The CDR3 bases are TGTGCCAGCAGCACCCGGACAGGGAGAACTGAAGCTTTCTTT. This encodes CASSTRTGRTEAFF.

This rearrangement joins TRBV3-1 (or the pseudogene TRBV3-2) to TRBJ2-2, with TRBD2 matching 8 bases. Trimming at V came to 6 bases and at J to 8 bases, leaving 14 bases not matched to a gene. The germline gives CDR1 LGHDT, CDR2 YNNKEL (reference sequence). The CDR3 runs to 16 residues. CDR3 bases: TGTGCCAGCAGACCCGGGACTAGGGGCAGAGGGGGGGAGCTGTTTTTT. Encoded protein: CASRPGTRGRGGELFF.

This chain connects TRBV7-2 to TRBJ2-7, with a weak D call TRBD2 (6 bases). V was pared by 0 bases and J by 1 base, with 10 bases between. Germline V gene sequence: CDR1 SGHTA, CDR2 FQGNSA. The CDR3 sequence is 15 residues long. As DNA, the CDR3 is TGTGCCAGCAGCTTAGCGAACGGGGGATCCTACGAGCAGTACTTC. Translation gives CASSLANGGSYEQYF.

The CDR3 DNA follows: TGTGCCAGCAGCCCCAGCGGGGGGGTTAGCGTCCACAAATATACGCAGTATTTT. Protein product: CASSPSGGVSVHKYTQYF. This sequence joins TRBV13 and TRBJ2-3; 10 nucleotides align to TRBD2. J gave up 7 bases and V 5 bases, and 18 bases lay outside the gene matches. The CDR3 has 18 residues. Germline loops: CDR1 PRHDT, CDR2 FYEKMQ (reference sequence). Filled out from reference TRBV13 and TRBJ2-3, the complete variable domain reads AAGVIQSPRHLIKEKRETATLKCYPIPRHDTVYWYQQGPGQDPQFLISFYEKMQSDKGSIPDRFSAQQFSDYHSELNMSSLELGDSALYFCASSPSGGVSVHKYTQYFGPGTRLTVL.

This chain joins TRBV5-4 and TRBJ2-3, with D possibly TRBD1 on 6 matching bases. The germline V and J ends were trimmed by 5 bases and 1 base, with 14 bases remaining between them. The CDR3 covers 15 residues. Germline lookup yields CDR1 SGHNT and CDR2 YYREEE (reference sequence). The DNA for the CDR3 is TGTGCCAGCAGGCTCCGAGGGGGTGGCACAGATACGCAGTATTTT. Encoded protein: CASRLRGGGTDTQYF.

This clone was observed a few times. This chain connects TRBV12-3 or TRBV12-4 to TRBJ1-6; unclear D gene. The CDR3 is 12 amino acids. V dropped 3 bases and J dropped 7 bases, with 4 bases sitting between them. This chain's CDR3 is CASSFENSPLHF. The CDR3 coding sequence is TGTGCCAGCAGTTTTGAGAATTCACCCCTCCACTTT.

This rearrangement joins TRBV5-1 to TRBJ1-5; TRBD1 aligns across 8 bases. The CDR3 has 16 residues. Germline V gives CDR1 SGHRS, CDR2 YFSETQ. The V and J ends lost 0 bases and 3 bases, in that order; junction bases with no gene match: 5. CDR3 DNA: TGCGCCAGCAGCTTGGGCCAGGGGGCCGCCAATCAGCCCCAGCATTTT. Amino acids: CASSLGQGAANQPQHF.

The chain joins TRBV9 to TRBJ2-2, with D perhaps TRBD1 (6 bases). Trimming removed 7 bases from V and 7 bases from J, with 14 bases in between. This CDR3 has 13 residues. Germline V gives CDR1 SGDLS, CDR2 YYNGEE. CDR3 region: CASRRGTLGELFF. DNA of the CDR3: TGTGCCAGCCGAAGGGGGACCCTCGGGGAGCTGTTTTTT.

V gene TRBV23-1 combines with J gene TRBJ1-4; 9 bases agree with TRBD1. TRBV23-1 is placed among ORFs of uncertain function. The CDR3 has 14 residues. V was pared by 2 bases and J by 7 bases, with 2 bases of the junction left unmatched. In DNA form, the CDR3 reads TGCGCCAGCAGTCAAAGGGACAGGGTTGAAAAACTGTTTTTT. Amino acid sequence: CASSQRDRVEKLFF.

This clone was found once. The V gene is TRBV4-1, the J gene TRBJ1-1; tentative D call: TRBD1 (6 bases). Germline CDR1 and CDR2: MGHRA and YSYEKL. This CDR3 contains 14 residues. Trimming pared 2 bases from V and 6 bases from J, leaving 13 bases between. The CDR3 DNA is TGCGCCAGCAGCCAACCTCCCGGGACATCTGAAGCTTTCTTT. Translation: CASSQPPGTSEAFF.

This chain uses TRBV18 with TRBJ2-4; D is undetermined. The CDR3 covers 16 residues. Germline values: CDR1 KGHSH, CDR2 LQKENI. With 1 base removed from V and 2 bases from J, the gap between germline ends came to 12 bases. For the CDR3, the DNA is TGTGCCAGCTCACCACAACGAGCGAACACCAAAAACATTCAGTACTTC. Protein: CASSPQRANTKNIQYF.

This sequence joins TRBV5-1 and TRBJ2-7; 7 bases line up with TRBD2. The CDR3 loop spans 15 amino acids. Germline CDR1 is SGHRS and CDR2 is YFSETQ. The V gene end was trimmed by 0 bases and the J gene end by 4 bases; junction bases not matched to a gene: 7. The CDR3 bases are TGCGCCAGCAGCTTGGGGGGGAGACTAGCTTACGAGCAGTACTTC. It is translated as CASSLGGRLAYEQYF.

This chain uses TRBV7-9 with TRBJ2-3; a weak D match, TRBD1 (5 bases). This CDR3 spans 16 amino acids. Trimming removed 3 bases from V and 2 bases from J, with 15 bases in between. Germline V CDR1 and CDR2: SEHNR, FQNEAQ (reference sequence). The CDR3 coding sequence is TGTGCCAGCAGCTTGACGCAGGGATACATCACAGATACGCAGTATTTT. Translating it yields CASSLTQGYITDTQYF.

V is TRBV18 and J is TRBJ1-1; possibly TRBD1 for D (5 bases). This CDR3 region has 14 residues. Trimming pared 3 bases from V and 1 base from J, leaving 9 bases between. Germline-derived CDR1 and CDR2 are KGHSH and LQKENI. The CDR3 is CASSPGTQNTEAFF. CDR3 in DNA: TGTGCCAGCTCACCCGGGACTCAGAACACTGAAGCTTTCTTT. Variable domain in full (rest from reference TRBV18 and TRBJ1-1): NAGVMQNPRHLVRRRGQEARLRCSPMKGHSHVYWYRQLPEEGLKFMVYLQKENIIDESGMPKERFSAEFPKEGPSILRIQQVVRGDSAAYFCASSPGTQNTEAFFGQGTRLTVV.

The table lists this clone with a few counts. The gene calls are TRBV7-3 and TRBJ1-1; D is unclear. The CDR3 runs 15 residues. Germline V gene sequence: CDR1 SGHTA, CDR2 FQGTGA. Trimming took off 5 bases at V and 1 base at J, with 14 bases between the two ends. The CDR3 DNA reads TGTGCCAGCAGCGCCGGTTTGCGGCAGAACACTGAAGCTTTCTTT. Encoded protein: CASSAGLRQNTEAFF.

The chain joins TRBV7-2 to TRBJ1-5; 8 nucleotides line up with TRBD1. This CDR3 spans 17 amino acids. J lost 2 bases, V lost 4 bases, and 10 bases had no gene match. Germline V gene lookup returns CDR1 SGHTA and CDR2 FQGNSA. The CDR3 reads CASSYVSGGAGNQPQHF. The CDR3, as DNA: TGTGCCAGCAGCTATGTTTCAGGGGGCGCGGGCAATCAGCCCCAGCATTTT. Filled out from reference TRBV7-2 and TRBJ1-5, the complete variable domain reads GAGVSQSPSNKVTEKGKDVELRCDPISGHTALYWYRQSLGQGLEFLIYFQGNSAPDKSGLPSDRFSAERTGGSVSTLTIQRTQQEDSAVYLCASSYVSGGAGNQPQHFGDGTRLSIL.

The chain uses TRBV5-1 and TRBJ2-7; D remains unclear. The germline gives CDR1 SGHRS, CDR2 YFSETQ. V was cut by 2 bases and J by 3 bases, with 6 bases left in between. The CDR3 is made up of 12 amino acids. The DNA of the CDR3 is TGCGCCAGCAGCTTTAGAGGCTACGAGCAGTACTTC. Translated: CASSFRGYEQYF.

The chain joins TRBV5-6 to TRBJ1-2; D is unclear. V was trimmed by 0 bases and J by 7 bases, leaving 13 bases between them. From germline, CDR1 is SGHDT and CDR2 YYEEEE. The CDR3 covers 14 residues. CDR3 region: CASSLGAGRSGYTF. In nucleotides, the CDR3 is TGTGCCAGCAGCTTGGGAGCAGGTCGAAGTGGCTACACCTTC.

DNA for the CDR3: TGTGCCAGCTCACCACAGGGGTCGGGGAACACTGAAGCTTTCTTT. Translation: CASSPQGSGNTEAFF. V usage is TRBV18 and J usage is TRBJ1-1, with a possible D match to TRBD1 (5 bases). Germline assignment: CDR1 KGHSH and CDR2 LQKENI. Trimming pared 1 base from V and 1 base from J, leaving 10 bases between. The length of the CDR3 is 15 residues.

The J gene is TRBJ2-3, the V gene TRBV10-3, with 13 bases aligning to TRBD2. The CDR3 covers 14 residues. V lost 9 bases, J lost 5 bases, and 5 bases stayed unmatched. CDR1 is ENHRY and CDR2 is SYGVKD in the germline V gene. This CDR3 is CAIGLAGEGDTQYF. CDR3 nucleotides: TGTGCCATTGGACTAGCGGGAGAAGGAGATACGCAGTATTTT.